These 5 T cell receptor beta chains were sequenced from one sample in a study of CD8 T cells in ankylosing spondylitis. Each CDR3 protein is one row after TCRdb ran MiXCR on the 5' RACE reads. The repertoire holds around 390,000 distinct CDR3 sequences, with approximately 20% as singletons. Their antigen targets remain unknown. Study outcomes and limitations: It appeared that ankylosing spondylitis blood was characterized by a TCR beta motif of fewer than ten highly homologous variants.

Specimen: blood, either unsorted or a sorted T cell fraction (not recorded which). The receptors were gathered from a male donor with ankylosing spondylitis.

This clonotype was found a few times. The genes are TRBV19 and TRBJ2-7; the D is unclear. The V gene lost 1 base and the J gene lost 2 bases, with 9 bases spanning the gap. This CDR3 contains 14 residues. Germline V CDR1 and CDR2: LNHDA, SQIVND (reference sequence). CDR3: CASSIGSNTYEQYF. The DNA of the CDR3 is TGTGCCAGTAGTATAGGCTCTAATACCTACGAGCAGTACTTC. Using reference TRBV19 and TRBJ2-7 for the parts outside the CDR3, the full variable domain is DGGITQSPKYLFRKEGQNVTLSCEQNLNHDAMYWYRQDPGQGLRLIYYSQIVNDFQKGDIAEGYSVSREKKESFPLTVTSAQKNPTAFYLCASSIGSNTYEQYFGPGTRLTVT.

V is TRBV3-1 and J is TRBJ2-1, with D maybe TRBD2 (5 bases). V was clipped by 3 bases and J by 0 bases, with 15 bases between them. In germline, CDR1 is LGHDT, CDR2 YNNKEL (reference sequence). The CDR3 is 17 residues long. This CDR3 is CASSHVAGKSSYNEQFF. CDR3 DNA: TGTGCCAGCAGCCACGTCGCGGGTAAAAGCTCCTACAATGAGCAGTTCTTC.

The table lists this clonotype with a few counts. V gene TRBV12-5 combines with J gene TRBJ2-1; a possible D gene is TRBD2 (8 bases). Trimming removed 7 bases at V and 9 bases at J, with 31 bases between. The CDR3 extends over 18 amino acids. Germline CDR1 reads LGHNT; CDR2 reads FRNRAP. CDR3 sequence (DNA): TGTGCTAGTGCCCACGACAGGGTAGGGATTTTAGCGGGAATTGAGCAGTTCTTC. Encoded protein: CASAHDRVGILAGIEQFF.

CDR3 amino acids: CASSSGQGASNEQFF. DNA of the CDR3: TGTGCCAGTAGTTCCGGACAGGGGGCATCGAATGAGCAGTTCTTC. The chain links TRBV19 to TRBJ2-1, with TRBD1 identical over 11 bases. Germline V gene sequence: CDR1 LNHDA, CDR2 SQIVND (reference sequence). V lost 5 bases to trimming and J lost 7 bases; unmatched junction nucleotides: 7. The CDR3 spans 15 residues.

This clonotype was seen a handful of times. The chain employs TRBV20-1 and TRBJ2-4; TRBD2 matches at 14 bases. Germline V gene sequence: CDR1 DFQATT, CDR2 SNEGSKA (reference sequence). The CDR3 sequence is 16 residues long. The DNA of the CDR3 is TGCAGGGGGACTAGCGGGAGCGACCTAGCCAAAAACATTCAGTACTTC. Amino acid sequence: CRGTSGSDLAKNIQYF.